Below, one T cell receptor beta chain is given with its context. Its binding antigen is unknown. Within one base of it there is no much larger clone, and no base qualities were kept. The cohort comprised fewer than 700 healthy bone marrow donors. At the time of sampling, every cohort member was nominally healthy, though immune exposures that went unrecorded were likely present. The donor tested CMV seronegative, placing the donor among the 350 to 400 seronegative members of the cohort. A peripheral blood sample was provided by each donor, and peripheral blood mononuclear cells were used for TCR beta sequencing. The Qiagen DNeasy Blood Extraction Kit was used to extract genomic DNA from the blood cell samples. These data originate in a study of cytomegalovirus exposure and HLA in healthy donors (TCRdb year 2017). About the study as a whole: According to an earlier analysis of several hundred of the donors, about 179 million T cells yielded 117 million unique TCR beta sequences and approximately 300 Gb of sequence data. About 300 gigabases of sequencing data and 78 million or so unique TCR sequences were included in an early release covering about 620 HLA-typed donors. Of the roughly 400 genotyped donors, 70% to 90% were placed in the genetic ancestry cluster associated with self-reported Caucasian donors. The study was designed to test whether signatures of past pathogen exposure could be identified by cataloging public T cell receptors. Using immunosequencing, the study profiled T cell repertoires from 666 subjects and related those repertoires to cytomegalovirus serostatus. Along with the roughly 700-subject first cohort, a separate validation cohort of over a hundred different subjects was used. To predict cytomegalovirus infection status, the study brought together high-throughput TCR immunosequencing, statistical association of individual TCRs with disease status, and machine learning. A later analysis re-analyzed previously published TCR beta repertoires from 666 donors and added high-resolution HLA genotyping to study TCR occurrence patterns. In the later analysis, no new phenotypic data were used to find candidate immune exposures; instead, reliance was placed on TCR beta sequences and their occurrence across donors. An earlier analysis of about 620 of the donors applied high-throughput TCR beta sequencing to assess whether each TCR beta V gene segment acted as functional or pseudogenic. Donor age, sex, ethnicity and CMV serostatus were compiled together with the repertoire data. A later genetic analysis used genome-wide SNP genotypes for about 65% of the roughly 670 donors, treating that subset as a discovery cohort. Every discovery cohort repertoire had been produced on one sequencing platform. HLA typing covered class I and class II loci at four-digit resolution. Typing coverage differed by locus: A, B, C, DRB1 and DQB1 were typed in roughly 629-640 donors, DQA1 in about 510, DPA1 in some 610, and DPB1 in approximately 450. Roughly 5 DR-DQ haplotypes were handled as single units for association and clustering because linkage in the cohort was strong. On average, around 230,000 unique TCR beta nucleotide sequences were sequenced per donor among some 420 genotyped donors of the cohort, with approximately 18% of those sequences being non-productive.

Library method: the immunoSEQ multiplex PCR assay. A mixture of 60 forward primers for TCR Vbeta segments and 13 reverse primers for TCR Jbeta segments was used in the multiplex PCR. Amplification of the CDR3 region of rearranged TCR beta genes was performed with a multiplex PCR assay on genomic DNA. The amplified TCR beta libraries were sequenced on the Illumina HiSeq System as 87-base-pair reads. For the original study's pipeline: In a later analysis, tens of millions of unique TCR beta chains were counted across the roughly 700 repertoires, and roughly 10 million of these chains were shared by at least two donors. A nearest-neighbor algorithm error-corrected the raw reads and collapsed the reads into unique sequences, merging closely related sequences to remove PCR and sequencing errors. Alignment of CDR3 sequences to IMGT reference sequences was used to assign V, D and J gene segments. Each retained sequence needed at least a six-nucleotide match to both a V gene segment and a J gene segment. A rearrangement counted as productive if the CDR3 had no stop codons and remained in frame with V and J, and every other rearrangement counted as non-productive. Following IMGT convention, CDR3 was defined as the stretch from the second conserved V-encoded cysteine to the conserved J-encoded phenylalanine. The earlier analysis of about 610 of the donors excluded sequences that lacked an unambiguous match to a single V gene segment. An earlier analysis of several hundred of the donors called V segments functional above 56.7% productive rearrangements and segregating when the between-donor standard deviation exceeded 5%. To diagnose cytomegalovirus status from the catalog of TCR beta chain sequences, a statistical classification framework was built. V and J gene assignment, in a later analysis, came from comparing TCR nucleotide sequences with IMGT/GENE-DB human TR gene sequences. In a later analysis, CDR3 sequences and most-parsimonious VDJ recombination scenarios were assigned using the TCRdist pipeline. A later analysis defined each TCR beta chain by its CDR3 amino acid sequence plus V-gene family, and excluded reads lacking a unique V-gene family. A later analysis removed over 500 highly shared, low-generation-probability nucleotide sequences to deal with suspected cross-contamination and a sequencing artifact. In a later analysis, a clonal expansion index for each public chain was calculated from normalized within-repertoire ranks of inferred template counts. In a later analysis, generation probabilities were computed with a VDJ recombination model fitted to out-of-frame rearrangements, and the resulting probabilities were checked against IGoR. A later analysis scored TCR-TCR, TCR-HLA and TCR-CMV co-occurrence with hypergeometric tests, applying a repertoire-size bias correction to TCR pairs. To estimate false discovery rates, a later analysis permuted the HLA or CMV assignments 20 times. A later analysis grouped co-occurring TCRs with DBSCAN, adding TCRdist sequence similarity when clustering within HLA-allele-positive subsets. For co-occurrence clustering, repertoires with fewer than 30,000 or more than 120,000 public chains were excluded, along with a handful of repertoires with anomalous nucleotide sharing. TCRdb limited this immuneACCESS table to in-frame rearrangements with V and J called. A share of clones is missing; checked studies link under half to unresolved V genes, and the rest is unexplained. V and J calls and clone size are given by that table; D and trimming were obtained from the DNA. A total of approximately 160,000 clones appear in this sample, more than 70% of them only once. Jointly, the top ten make up around 1.5% of the sample.

The investigation overall reported the following: The authors suggested that the approach could potentially be generalized to other disease states and immunological phenotypes. The earlier analysis of around 600 of the donors excluded roughly 17 rarely observed V segments, including chromosome 9 orphons, because counts were too low. In both the original and validation cohorts, the classifier was reported to diagnose cytomegalovirus status with high specificity and sensitivity. Several of the top co-occurrence clusters appeared to be linked to parvovirus B19, influenza, CMV and Epstein-Barr virus, according to a later analysis. Most TCR sequences were seen in very few donors, while some public TCRs were found in many individuals. The 87-base-pair reads could not distinguish some IMGT-functional V segments, including TRBV6-2 and TRBV6-3, so those segments were excluded. A further reported finding was that TCR beta sequences accurately predicted the HLA-A and HLA-B alleles for most subjects in the first cohort. Compared with the approximately 600-donor mean, donors in an Asian-associated ancestry cluster had fewer N-insertions in productive TCRs, according to a later genetic analysis. The presence/absence analyses assumed that sequencing depth was roughly uniform across donors, and that assumption may not be true. Immune exposure information for the cohort was limited to CMV serostatus. A later analysis associated 16,951 TCR beta sequences with specific HLA alleles at a false discovery rate of 0.05. A later analysis found that most CMV-associated TCR beta chains appeared HLA-restricted, with HLA associations seemingly driven largely by CMV exposure. Because some donors lacked HLA typing at each locus, the association tests relied only on the typed subset. In this cohort, only TCR beta chains were sequenced, and detectable features were limited by the absence of alpha or paired-chain data. A group of highly shared sequence variants was considered likely to be a technical artifact of the sequencing pipeline. A later genetic analysis associated a missense DCLRE1C variant with V-gene and J-gene trimming of TCR beta chains, and an independent cohort replicated the association. The study gave a list of under 200 TCR beta chains associated with cytomegalovirus. In a later analysis, HLA-associated TCR beta chains showed more clonal expansion and lower generation probabilities than non-associated chains that were equally common. When HLA alleles, especially DR and DQ, strongly co-occurred, TCR associations were difficult to assign to individual alleles. Correlated functional status among segregating V segments might be attributable to linkage disequilibrium, but an unknown experimental factor could not be ruled out. In vitro tests confirmed that three of the cytomegalovirus-associated TCR beta chains recognize cytomegalovirus antigens. An earlier analysis of several hundred of the donors showed that most TCR beta V segments appeared in productive rearrangements either about 90% or about 30% of the time, which broadly matched IMGT annotations. In a later analysis, TCR association rates were found to vary across HLA loci, with the most associated TCRs seen for DRB1 alleles and the fewest for HLA-C alleles.

V is trimmed back by 7 bases and J by 0 bases, and the junction contains 9 bases that no gene match accounts for. Sequences LNHDA (CDR1) and SQIVND (CDR2) are obtained from the germline V gene (reference sequence). The CDR3 runs 16 amino acids, cysteine and phenylalanine included. CDR3 DNA is the only sequence kept; it has 48 bases, read in frame from the first base. The receptor's source is a male donor in good health and CMV-seronegative. The V and J segments used are TRBV19 and TRBJ1-5, with TRBD1 identical over 7 junction bases. Material for sequencing was PBMCs. For the CDR3, the sequence is CASTKLTGNSNQPQHF. In nucleotide form, the sequence is TGTGCCAGTACAAAGTTGACAGGGAATAGCAATCAGCCCCAGCATTTT.